These T cell receptor beta chains were read from a single sample in a study of neurological immune-mediated disorders. Each CDR3 protein gets one entry after TCRdb re-called the 5' RACE reads with MiXCR. The sample shows more than 30,000 distinct CDR3 sequences, 10% to 15% of them seen only once. Sequenced: CD4+ T cells from blood. All receptors derive from a female donor with HTLV-1-associated myelopathy (HAM/TSP). CDR3s include the opening cysteine and the closing phenylalanine or tryptophan. The D gene is left open where the match is weak. For some rows the clone size is stated as once, few or many, or as a class when expanded; others skip it.

v_gene	d_gene	j_gene	abundance	CDR3aa	CDR3nt
TRBV7-2	NA	TRBJ2-1	many	CASIASRSSYNEQFF	TGTGCCAGCATTGCCTCGCGAAGCTCCTACAATGAGCAGTTCTTC
TRBV20-1	NA	TRBJ1-2	many	CSAREDTNYGYTF	TGCAGTGCTAGAGAGGACACGAACTATGGCTACACCTTC
TRBV20-1	NA	TRBJ2-2	many	CSARDRREPTGELFF	TGCAGTGCTAGAGATAGAAGAGAGCCGACCGGGGAGCTGTTTTTT
TRBV27	NA	TRBJ2-7	many	CASSPTRAGIYEQYF	TGTGCCAGCAGTCCAACTAGGGCGGGAATCTACGAGCAGTACTTC
TRBV5-1	NA	TRBJ2-1	many	CASSLTPDYYNEQFF	TGCGCCAGCAGCTTGACACCGGATTATTACAATGAGCAGTTCTTC
TRBV6-5	TRBD1	TRBJ2-1	many	CASSYEGALPHNEQFF	TGTGCCAGCAGTTATGAGGGGGCCCTTCCCCACAATGAGCAGTTCTTC
TRBV11-3	NA	TRBJ2-1	many	CASSLDSLNNEQFF	TGTGCCAGCAGCTTAGATTCCCTTAACAATGAGCAGTTCTTC
TRBV12-3/TRBV12-4	NA	TRBJ1-1	many	CASSLDGVFTEAFF	TGTGCCAGCAGTTTAGATGGGGTTTTCACTGAAGCTTTCTTT
TRBV11-2	NA	TRBJ1-3	many	CASSRPGFNTGNTIYF	TGTGCCAGCAGCCGCCCGGGATTCAATACTGGAAACACCATATATTTT
TRBV20-1	NA	TRBJ2-7	many	CSARIEGTYEQYF	TGCAGTGCTAGAATCGAGGGGACCTACGAGCAGTACTTC
TRBV6-5	NA	TRBJ1-1	many	CASSYSRHSNTEAFF	TGTGCCAGCAGTTACTCGAGACACTCGAACACTGAAGCTTTCTTT
TRBV29-1	NA	TRBJ2-7	many	CSVEDGPPYEQYF	TGCAGCGTTGAAGATGGGCCCCCCTACGAGCAGTACTTC
TRBV7-8	NA	TRBJ2-2	many	CASSFGWTTGELFF	TGTGCCAGCAGCTTTGGGTGGACCACCGGGGAGCTGTTTTTT
TRBV20-1	NA	TRBJ2-3	many	CSASAGTPPYTQYF	TGCAGTGCTAGTGCGGGGACTCCTCCTTATACGCAGTATTTT
TRBV20-1	NA	TRBJ2-5	NA	CSAFPYRGSEETQYF	TGCAGTGCTTTCCCTTACCGGGGATCGGAGGAGACCCAGTACTTC
TRBV6-5	NA	TRBJ2-5	NA	CASSYPAPGHGGTQYF	TGTGCCAGCAGTTACCCCGCACCCGGACATGGTGGGACCCAGTACTTC
TRBV5-6	NA	TRBJ2-4	medium-sized	CASSGPRQRLAKNIQYF	TGTGCCAGCAGCGGCCCTCGACAGAGACTAGCCAAAAACATTCAGTACTTC
TRBV20-1	TRBD1	TRBJ2-4	many	CSARGSGGDAKNIQYF	TGCAGTGCTAGAGGATCAGGGGGCGATGCCAAAAACATTCAGTACTTC
TRBV5-1	NA	TRBJ2-1	many	CASSLAQFF	TGCGCCAGCAGCTTGGCCCAGTTCTTC
TRBV24-1	NA	TRBJ2-1	many	CATSVFAGDNEQFF	TGTGCCACCAGTGTCTTTGCAGGTGACAATGAGCAGTTCTTC
TRBV5-1	TRBD1	TRBJ2-1	many	CASSVGTGPSHEQFF	TGCGCCAGCAGCGTCGGGACAGGACCCTCTCATGAGCAGTTCTTC
TRBV7-2	NA	TRBJ2-1	many	CASSLFGSYNEQFF	TGTGCCAGCAGCTTATTTGGCTCCTACAATGAGCAGTTCTTC
TRBV5-1	TRBD2	TRBJ2-7	many	CASSLGTSGLHEQYF	TGCGCCAGCAGCTTGGGGACTAGCGGCCTCCACGAGCAGTACTTC
TRBV7-9	NA	TRBJ1-1	many	CASSPRQTPMNTEAFF	TGTGCCAGCAGCCCCCGACAGACACCTATGAACACTGAAGCTTTCTTT
TRBV7-9	TRBD1	TRBJ2-6	many	CASSFPGQLSGANVLTF	TGTGCCAGCAGCTTTCCGGGACAGCTATCTGGGGCCAACGTCCTGACTTTC
TRBV3-1	NA	TRBJ1-5	many	CASSLQGNNQPQHF	TGTGCCAGCAGCTTACAGGGTAACAATCAGCCCCAGCATTTT
TRBV28	TRBD2	TRBJ2-1	many	CASSSLGLATIILKFF	TGTGCCAGCAGTTCCCTAGGACTAGCGACGATCATCCTTAAGTTCTTC
TRBV5-1	NA	TRBJ2-3	many	CASSTGQTSTDTQYF	TGCGCCAGCAGCACAGGACAGACTAGCACAGATACGCAGTATTTT
TRBV7-9	NA	TRBJ1-2	many	CASSDTGTNYGYTF	TGTGCCAGCAGCGATACCGGGACCAACTATGGCTACACCTTC
TRBV6-6	NA	TRBJ1-5	many	CATGRDSNQPQHF	TGTGCCACCGGCCGGGACAGCAATCAGCCCCAGCATTTT
TRBV10-3	TRBD1	TRBJ2-1	large	CAISTGVTYNEQFF	TGTGCCATCAGCACAGGGGTAACCTACAATGAGCAGTTCTTC